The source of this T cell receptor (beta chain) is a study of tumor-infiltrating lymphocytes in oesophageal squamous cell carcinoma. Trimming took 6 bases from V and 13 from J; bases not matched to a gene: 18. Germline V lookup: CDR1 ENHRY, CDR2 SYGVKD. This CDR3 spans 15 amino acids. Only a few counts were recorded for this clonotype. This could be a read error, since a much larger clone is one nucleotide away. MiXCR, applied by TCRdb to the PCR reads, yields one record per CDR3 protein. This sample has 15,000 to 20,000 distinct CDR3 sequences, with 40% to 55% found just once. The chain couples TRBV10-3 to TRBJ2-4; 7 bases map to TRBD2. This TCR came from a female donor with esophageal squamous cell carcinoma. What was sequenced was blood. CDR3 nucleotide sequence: TGTGCCATCAGCGTCGGGGGGATTACCTACAATGAGCAGTACTTC. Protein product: CAISVGGITYNEQYF.